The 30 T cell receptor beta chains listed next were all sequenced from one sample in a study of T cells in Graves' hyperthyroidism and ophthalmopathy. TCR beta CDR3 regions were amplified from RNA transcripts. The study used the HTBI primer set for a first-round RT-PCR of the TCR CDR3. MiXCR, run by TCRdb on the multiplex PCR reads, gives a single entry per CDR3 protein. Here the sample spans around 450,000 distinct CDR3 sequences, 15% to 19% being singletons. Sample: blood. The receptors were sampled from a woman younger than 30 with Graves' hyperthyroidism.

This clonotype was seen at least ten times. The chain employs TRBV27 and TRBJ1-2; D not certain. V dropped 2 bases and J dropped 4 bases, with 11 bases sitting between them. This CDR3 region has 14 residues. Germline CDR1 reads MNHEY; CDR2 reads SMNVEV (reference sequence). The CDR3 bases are TGTGCCAGCAGTTTAAACCCTACGACCTATGGCTACACCTTC. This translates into CASSLNPTTYGYTF.

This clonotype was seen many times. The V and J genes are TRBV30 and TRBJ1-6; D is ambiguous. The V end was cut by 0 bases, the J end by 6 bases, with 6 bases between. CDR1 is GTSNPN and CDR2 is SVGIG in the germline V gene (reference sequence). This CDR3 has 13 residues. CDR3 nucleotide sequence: TGTGCCTGGAGTGTACTGGGTAATTCACCCCTCCACTTT. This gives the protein CAWSVLGNSPLHF.

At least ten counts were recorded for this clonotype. The DNA for the CDR3 is TGTGCCAGCTGGGCAGGCATACGCTTCTCTGGGGCCAACGTCCTGACTTTC. It codes for CASWAGIRFSGANVLTF. The chain couples TRBV6-2 or TRBV6-3 to TRBJ2-6, with D unclear. Germline CDR1 is MNHEY and CDR2 is SVGEGT. CDR3 length: 17 residues. V was pared by 8 bases and J by 0 bases, with 17 bases between.

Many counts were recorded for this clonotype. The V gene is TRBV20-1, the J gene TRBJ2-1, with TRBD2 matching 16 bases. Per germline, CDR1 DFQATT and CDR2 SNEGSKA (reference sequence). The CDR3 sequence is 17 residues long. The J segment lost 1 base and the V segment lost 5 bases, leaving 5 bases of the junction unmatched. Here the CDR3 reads CSAGGTSGGVSYNEQFF. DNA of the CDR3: TGCAGTGCTGGTGGGACTAGCGGGGGGGTATCCTACAATGAGCAGTTCTTC.

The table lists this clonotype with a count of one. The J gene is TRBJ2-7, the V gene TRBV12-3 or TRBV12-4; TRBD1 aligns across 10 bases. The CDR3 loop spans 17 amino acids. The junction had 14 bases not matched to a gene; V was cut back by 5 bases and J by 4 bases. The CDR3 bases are TGTGCCAGCAGTCGCCCGACAGGGGGCTGGTATACGTACGAGCAGTACTTC. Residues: CASSRPTGGWYTYEQYF.

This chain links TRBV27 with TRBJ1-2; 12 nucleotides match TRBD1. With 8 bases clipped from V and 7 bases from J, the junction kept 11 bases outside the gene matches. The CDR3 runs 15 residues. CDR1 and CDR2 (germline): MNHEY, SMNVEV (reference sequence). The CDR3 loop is CASASGTGGWIGYTF. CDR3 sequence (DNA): TGTGCCAGCGCTTCCGGGACAGGGGGCTGGATTGGCTACACCTTC.

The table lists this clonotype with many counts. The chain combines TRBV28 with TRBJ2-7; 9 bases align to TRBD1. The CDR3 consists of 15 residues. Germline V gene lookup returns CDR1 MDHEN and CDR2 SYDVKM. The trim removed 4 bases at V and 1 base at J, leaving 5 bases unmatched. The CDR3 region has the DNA TGTGCCAGCAGTTCCATGGGACAGGGTTCCTACGAGCAGTACTTC. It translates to CASSSMGQGSYEQYF.

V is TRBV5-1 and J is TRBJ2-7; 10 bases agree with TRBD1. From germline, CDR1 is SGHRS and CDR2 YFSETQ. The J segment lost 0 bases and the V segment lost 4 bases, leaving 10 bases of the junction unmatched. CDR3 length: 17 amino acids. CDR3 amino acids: CASSRGQGFLSSYEQYF. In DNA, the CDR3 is TGCGCCAGCAGCCGGGGACAGGGGTTTTTGAGCTCCTACGAGCAGTACTTC.

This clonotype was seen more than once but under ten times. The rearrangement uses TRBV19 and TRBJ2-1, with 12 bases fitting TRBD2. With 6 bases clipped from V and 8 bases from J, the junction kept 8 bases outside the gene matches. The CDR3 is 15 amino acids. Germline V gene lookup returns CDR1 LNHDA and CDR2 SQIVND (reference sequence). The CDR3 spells CASSPGLAGNHEQFF. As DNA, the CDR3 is TGTGCCAGTAGCCCTGGACTAGCGGGAAACCATGAGCAGTTCTTC.

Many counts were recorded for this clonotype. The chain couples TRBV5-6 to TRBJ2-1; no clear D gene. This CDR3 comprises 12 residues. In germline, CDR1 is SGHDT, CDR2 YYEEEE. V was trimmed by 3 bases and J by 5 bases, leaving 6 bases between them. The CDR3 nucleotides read TGTGCCAGCAGCTCCCCTGACAATGAGCAGTTCTTC. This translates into CASSSPDNEQFF.

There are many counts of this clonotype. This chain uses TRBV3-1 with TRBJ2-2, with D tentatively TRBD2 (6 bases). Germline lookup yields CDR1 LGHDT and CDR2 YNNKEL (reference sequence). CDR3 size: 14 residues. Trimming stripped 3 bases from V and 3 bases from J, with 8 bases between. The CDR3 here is CASSHGGYTGELFF. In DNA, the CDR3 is TGTGCCAGCAGCCATGGGGGGTACACCGGGGAGCTGTTTTTT.

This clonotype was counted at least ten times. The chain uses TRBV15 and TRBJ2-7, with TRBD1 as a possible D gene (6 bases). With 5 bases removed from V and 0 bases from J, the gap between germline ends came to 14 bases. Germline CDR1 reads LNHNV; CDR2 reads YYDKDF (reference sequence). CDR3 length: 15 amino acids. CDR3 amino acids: CATSGRQAFSYEQYF. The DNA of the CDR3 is TGTGCCACCAGCGGACGACAGGCGTTCTCCTACGAGCAGTACTTC.

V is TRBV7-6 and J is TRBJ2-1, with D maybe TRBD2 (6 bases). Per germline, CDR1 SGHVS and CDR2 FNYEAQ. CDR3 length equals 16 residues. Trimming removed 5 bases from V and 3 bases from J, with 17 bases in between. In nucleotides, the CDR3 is TGTGCCAGCAGCCAAGGGGCCCAGGGAGGCTACAATGAGCAGTTCTTC. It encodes CASSQGAQGGYNEQFF.

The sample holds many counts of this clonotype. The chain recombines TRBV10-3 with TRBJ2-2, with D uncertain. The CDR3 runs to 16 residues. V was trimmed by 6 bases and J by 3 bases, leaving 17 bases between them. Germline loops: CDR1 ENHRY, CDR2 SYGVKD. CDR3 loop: CAIRSHSDRYTGELFF. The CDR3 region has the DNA TGTGCCATCAGGAGCCACAGCGATCGGTACACCGGGGAGCTGTTTTTT.

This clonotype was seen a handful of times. This CDR3 is CSANRGGFKTNEKLFF. The DNA of the CDR3 is TGCAGTGCTAACAGGGGGGGCTTTAAGACTAATGAAAAACTGTTTTTT. This chain connects TRBV20-1 to TRBJ1-4; 8 bases map to TRBD1. Germline V gene lookup returns CDR1 DFQATT and CDR2 SNEGSKA (reference sequence). The CDR3 contains 16 residues. With 4 bases clipped from V and 2 bases from J, the junction kept 9 bases outside the gene matches.

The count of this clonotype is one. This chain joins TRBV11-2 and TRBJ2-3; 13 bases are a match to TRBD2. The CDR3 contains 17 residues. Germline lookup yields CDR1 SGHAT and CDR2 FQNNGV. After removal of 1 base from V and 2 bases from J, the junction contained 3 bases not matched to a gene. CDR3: CASSLGTSGSYTDTQYF. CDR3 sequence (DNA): TGTGCCAGCAGCTTAGGGACTAGCGGGAGTTACACAGATACGCAGTATTTT.

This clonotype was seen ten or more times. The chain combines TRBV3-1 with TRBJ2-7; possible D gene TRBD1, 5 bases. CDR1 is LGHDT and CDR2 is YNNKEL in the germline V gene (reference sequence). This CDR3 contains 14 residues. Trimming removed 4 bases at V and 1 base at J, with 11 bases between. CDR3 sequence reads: CASSPTGRSYEQYF. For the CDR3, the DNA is TGTGCCAGCAGCCCCACAGGACGGTCCTACGAGCAGTACTTC.

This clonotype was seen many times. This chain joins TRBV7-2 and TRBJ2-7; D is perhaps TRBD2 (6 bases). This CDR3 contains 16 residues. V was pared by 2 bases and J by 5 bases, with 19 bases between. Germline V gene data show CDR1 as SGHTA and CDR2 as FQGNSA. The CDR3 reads CASSLSGGSPVHEQYF. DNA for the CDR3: TGTGCCAGCAGCTTATCTGGGGGGAGCCCTGTCCACGAGCAGTACTTC. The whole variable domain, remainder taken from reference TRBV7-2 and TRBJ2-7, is GAGVSQSPSNKVTEKGKDVELRCDPISGHTALYWYRQSLGQGLEFLIYFQGNSAPDKSGLPSDRFSAERTGGSVSTLTIQRTQQEDSAVYLCASSLSGGSPVHEQYFGPGTRLTVT.

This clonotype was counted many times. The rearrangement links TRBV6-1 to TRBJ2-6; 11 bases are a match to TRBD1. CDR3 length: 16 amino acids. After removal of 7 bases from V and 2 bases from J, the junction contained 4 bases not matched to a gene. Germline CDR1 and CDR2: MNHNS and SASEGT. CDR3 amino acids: CASTWTGGAGANVLTF. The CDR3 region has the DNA TGTGCCAGCACCTGGACAGGGGGCGCTGGGGCCAACGTCCTGACTTTC.

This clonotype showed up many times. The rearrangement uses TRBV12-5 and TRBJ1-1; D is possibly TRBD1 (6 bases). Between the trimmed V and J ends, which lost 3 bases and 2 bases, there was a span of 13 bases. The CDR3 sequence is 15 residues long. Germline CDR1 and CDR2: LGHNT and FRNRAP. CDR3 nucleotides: TGTGCTAGTGGTTTAGAACACAGGGTAAACACTGAAGCTTTCTTT. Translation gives CASGLEHRVNTEAFF.

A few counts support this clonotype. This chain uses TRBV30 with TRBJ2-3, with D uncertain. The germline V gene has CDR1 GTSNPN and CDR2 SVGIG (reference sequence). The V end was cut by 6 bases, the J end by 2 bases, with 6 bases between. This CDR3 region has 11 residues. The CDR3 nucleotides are TGTGCCTGTGTTACCACAGATACGCAGTATTTT. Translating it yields CACVTTDTQYF.

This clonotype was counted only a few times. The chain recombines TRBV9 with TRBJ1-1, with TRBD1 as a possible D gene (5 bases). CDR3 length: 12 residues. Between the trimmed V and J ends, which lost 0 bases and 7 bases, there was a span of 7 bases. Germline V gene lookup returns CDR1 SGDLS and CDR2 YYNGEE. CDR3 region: CASSVGGDEAFF. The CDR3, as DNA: TGTGCCAGCAGCGTAGGGGGGGATGAAGCTTTCTTT.

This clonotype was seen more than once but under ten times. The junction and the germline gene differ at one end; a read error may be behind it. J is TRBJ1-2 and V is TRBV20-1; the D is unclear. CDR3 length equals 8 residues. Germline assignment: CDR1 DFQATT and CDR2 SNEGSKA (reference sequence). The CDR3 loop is CSARRYAF. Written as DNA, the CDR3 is TGCAGTGCTCGGAGATATGCCTTC.

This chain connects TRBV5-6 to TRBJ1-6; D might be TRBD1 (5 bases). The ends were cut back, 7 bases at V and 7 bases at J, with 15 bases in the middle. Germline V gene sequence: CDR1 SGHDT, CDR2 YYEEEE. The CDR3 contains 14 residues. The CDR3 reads CASGYSGGNSPLHF. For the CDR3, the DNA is TGTGCCAGCGGTTACTCGGGGGGGAATTCACCCCTCCACTTT.

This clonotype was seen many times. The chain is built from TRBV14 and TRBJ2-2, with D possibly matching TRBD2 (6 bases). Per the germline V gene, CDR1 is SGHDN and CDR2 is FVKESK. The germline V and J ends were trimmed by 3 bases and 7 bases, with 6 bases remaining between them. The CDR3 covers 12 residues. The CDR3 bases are TGTGCCAGCAGCCACGGGGGCGGGGAGCTGTTTTTT. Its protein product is CASSHGGGELFF.

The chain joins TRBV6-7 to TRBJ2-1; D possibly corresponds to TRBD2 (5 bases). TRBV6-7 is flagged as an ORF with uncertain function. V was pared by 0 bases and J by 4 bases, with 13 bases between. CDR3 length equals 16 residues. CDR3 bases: TGTGCCAGCAGTTACTCACGCAGCGGATTTTACAATGAGCAGTTCTTC. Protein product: CASSYSRSGFYNEQFF.

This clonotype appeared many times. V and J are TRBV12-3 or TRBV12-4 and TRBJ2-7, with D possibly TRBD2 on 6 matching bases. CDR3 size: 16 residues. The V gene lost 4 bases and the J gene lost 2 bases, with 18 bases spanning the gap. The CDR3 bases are TGTGCCAGCAGTTCCCTCCTTAGCGGAATTGCCTACGAGCAGTACTTC. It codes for CASSSLLSGIAYEQYF.

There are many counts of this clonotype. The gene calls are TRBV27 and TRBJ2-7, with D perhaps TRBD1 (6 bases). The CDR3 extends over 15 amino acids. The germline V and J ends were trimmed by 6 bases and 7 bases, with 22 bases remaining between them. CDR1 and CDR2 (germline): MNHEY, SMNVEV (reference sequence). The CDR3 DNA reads TGTGCCAGCAGCTTTCCTCCCGGGACACTTAAGGAGCAGTACTTC. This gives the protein CASSFPPGTLKEQYF.

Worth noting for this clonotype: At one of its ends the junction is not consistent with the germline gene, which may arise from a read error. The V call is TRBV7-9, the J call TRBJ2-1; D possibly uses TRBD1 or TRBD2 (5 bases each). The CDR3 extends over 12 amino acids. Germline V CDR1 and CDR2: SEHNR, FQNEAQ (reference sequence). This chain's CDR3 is CASGLGVLAQFF. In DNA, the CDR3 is TGTGCCAGCGGCTTGGGGGTTTTAGCGCAGTTCTTC.

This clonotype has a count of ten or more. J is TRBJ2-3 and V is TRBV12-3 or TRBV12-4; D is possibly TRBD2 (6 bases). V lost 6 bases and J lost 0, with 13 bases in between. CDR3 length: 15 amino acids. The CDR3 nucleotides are TGTGCCAGCAGCTGGGGGAGGACTAGCACAGATACGCAGTATTTT. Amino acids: CASSWGRTSTDTQYF.